The 2 T cell receptor beta chains presented below share a single source sample, sequenced in a study of T-cell reconstitution after alpha-beta-depleted transplantation in children. TCRbeta library construction was performed incorporating unique molecular identifiers. TCRdb processed the PCR reads anew with MiXCR; each CDR3 protein has one entry. Here the sample spans about 500,000 distinct CDR3 sequences, roughly an eighth being singletons. This sample comprised PBMCs, mostly from graft donor cells, obtained 180 days after TCRalphabeta/CD19-depleted stem cell transplant. These receptors were obtained from a female patient aged 2-9 years who had a stem cell transplant for aplastic anemia, so the T cells may come from the graft donor.

The chain recombines TRBV6-5 with TRBJ2-7; weak D call: TRBD1 (5 bases). Germline V lookup: CDR1 MNHEY, CDR2 SVGAGI. The CDR3 has 15 residues. V was cut by 0 bases and J by 2 bases, with 11 bases left in between. The CDR3 coding sequence is TGTGCCAGCAGTTACTCGCAGGGTGGGACCTACGAGCAGTACTTC. It translates to CASSYSQGGTYEQYF.

This clonotype occurred a few times. The chain links TRBV5-1 to TRBJ2-3, with D possibly being TRBD2 (5 bases). The CDR3 extends over 16 amino acids. Trimming left V 8 bases short and J 5 bases short, with 24 bases between. The germline V gene encodes CDR1 SGHRS and CDR2 YFSETQ. This CDR3 reads CASTELDYPEVDTQYF. The CDR3, as DNA: TGCGCCAGTACCGAGCTCGACTATCCGGAGGTAGATACGCAGTATTTT.